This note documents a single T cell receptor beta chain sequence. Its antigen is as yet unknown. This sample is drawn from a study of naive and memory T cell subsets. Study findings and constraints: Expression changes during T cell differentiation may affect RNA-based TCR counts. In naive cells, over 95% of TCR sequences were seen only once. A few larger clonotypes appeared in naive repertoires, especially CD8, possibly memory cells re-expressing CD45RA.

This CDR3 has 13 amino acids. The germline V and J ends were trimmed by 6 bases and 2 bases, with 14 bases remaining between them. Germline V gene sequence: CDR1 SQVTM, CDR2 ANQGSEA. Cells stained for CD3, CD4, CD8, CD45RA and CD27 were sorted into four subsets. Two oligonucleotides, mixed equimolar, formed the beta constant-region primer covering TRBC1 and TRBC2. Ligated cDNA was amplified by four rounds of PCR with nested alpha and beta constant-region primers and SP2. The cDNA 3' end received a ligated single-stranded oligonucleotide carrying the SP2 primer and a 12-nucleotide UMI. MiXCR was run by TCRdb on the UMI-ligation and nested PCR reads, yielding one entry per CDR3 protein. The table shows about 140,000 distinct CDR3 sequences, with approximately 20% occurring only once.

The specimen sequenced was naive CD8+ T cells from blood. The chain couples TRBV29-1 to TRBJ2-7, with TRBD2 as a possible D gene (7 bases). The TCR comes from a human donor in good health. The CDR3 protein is CSVGGGYAYEQYF. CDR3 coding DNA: TGCAGCGTGGGGGGGGGCTACGCCTACGAGCAGTACTTC.